The rows below give T cell receptor beta chains drawn from one sample of a study of blood T cell repertoires in COVID-19. Only in-frame clones appear in the TCRdb table, and some are missing; sequencing was by immunoSEQ multiplex PCR. Of fewer than 75,000 clones in the sample, 75% to 85% are singletons; the top ten hold around 5.9%. The specimen sequenced was peripheral blood. The receptors derive from a woman aged 55-69 years with acute or convalescent COVID-19. Both conserved end residues are trimmed from each CDR3. D genes are given only for firm matches.

D	V	CDR3
NA	TRBV6-1	ASSESLTVISGNTIY
TRBD2	TRBV2	ASSEGGGWETQY
NA	TRBV10-3	ATLRDSSSYNEQF
NA	TRBV5-6	ASSRGNQPQH
NA	TRBV6-5	ASRRLDEQY
NA	TRBV24-1	ATSDLRDNYNEQF
TRBD1	TRBV15	ATSRMATGLNEKLF
TRBD1	TRBV27	ASSALTGHDLAKNIQY
TRBD1	TRBV7-9	ASSSPSYRGGEQY
TRBD2	TRBV30	AWDPSGDKTQY
TRBD1	TRBV5-1	ASSRGQGSAF
TRBD1	TRBV28	ASRIQGAMDEQF
NA	TRBV10-1	ASSDPPRGKSIESSYNEQF
NA	TRBV25-1	ASSELGAGGDTQY
NA	TRBV6-4	ASSDGQGYGYT
NA	TRBV27	ASSSSTVTYEQY
NA	TRBV7-9	ASSLVGAPARETQY
NA	TRBV12-5	ASGSSGANVLT
NA	TRBV3-1/TRBV3-2	ASSQDLRLGAF
TRBD2	TRBV7-6	ASSLEEGRAGSTTDTQY